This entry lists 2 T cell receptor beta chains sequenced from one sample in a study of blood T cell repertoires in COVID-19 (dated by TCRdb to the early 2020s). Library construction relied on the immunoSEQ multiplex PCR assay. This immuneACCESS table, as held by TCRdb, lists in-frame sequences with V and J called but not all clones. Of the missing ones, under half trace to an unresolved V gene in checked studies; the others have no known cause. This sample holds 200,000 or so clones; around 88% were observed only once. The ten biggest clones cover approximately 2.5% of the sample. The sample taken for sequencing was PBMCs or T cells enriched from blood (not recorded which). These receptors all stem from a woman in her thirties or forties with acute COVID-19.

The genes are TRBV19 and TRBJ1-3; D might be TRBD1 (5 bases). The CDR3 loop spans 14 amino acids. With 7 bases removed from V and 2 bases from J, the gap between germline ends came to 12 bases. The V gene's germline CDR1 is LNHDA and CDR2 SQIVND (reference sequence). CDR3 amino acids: CASMAGGTGNTIYF. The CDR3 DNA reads TGTGCCAGTATGGCGGGGGGGACTGGAAACACCATATATTTT.

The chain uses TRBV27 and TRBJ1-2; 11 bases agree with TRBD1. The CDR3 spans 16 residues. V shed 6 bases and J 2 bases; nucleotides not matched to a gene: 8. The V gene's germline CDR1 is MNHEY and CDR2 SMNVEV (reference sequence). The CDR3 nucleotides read TGTGCCAGCAGGCTATTAGGGACAGGGGGAAACTATGGCTACACCTTC. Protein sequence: CASRLLGTGGNYGYTF.